This passage covers 8 T cell receptor beta chains from one sample sequenced in a study of T cells after yellow fever vaccination (dated by TCRdb to between 2017 and 2020). Libraries were made using 5' RACE. Sequencing was performed on an Illumina NovaSeq 6000. Starting from the raw public reads, TCRdb applied fastp trimming at Q25, assembled clones with MiXCR and retained in-frame beta chains. When rows share a CDR3 protein, they turn into one entry using the most common DNA and genes. Present in this sample are 300,000 to 350,000 distinct CDR3 sequences, 9.5% to 12% of which were seen just once. The ten biggest clones cover 3.3% of the sample. Reading the label with the study, this specimen's treatment or condition is: live attenuated yellow fever vaccine strain. The specimen was CD4+ T cells sorted from PBMCs, collected 45 days after the yellow fever booster vaccination. The receptors were sampled from a man between 18 and 29 years old who received the YFV17D yellow fever vaccine.

This clonotype was detected only a few times. J is TRBJ2-3 and V is TRBV4-3, with TRBD2 identical over 8 bases. The CDR3 has 20 amino acids. With 3 bases clipped from V and 6 bases from J, the junction kept 23 bases outside the gene matches. Germline CDR1 is LGHNA and CDR2 is YSLEER. The DNA of the CDR3 is TGCGCCAGCAGCCAGATCCCCACCTTTTCGGGGGGGCAGAGGGGGGATACGCAGTATTTT. This encodes CASSQIPTFSGGQRGDTQYF.

V usage is TRBV19 and J usage is TRBJ2-2; no firm D call. CDR1 is LNHDA, CDR2 SQIVND, per germline (reference sequence). This CDR3 comprises 14 residues. Trimming removed 7 bases from V and 0 bases from J, with 9 bases in between. As DNA, the CDR3 is TGTGCCAGTAACATGGCCGCGAACACCGGGGAGCTGTTTTTT. Translating gives CASNMAANTGELFF.

This chain connects TRBV6-6 to TRBJ1-1, with TRBD1 matching over 10 bases. Germline CDR1 MNHNY, CDR2 SVGAGI (reference sequence). The V segment lost 5 bases and the J segment 4 bases; nucleotides outside the gene matches: 7. The length of the CDR3 is 15 residues. The CDR3 bases are TGTGCCAGCAGTCACCCGGGACAGGGGACCACTGAAGCTTTCTTT. Protein sequence: CASSHPGQGTTEAFF.

The chain is built from TRBV12-3 or TRBV12-4 and TRBJ1-1; perhaps TRBD1 as D (6 bases). Trimming took 6 bases from V and 10 from J, leaving 18 bases between them. The CDR3 covers 13 residues. CDR3 sequence: CASRYRGTGIAFF. CDR3 sequence (DNA): TGTGCCAGCAGGTACCGGGGTACAGGGATAGCTTTCTTT.

The genes are TRBV4-3 and TRBJ2-1, with unresolved D. V lost 0 bases, J lost 2 bases, and 11 bases lay in between. Germline CDR1 LGHNA, CDR2 YSLEER. The CDR3 is 16 residues long. The CDR3 loop is CASSQDFRATYNEQFF. The CDR3 DNA reads as TGCGCCAGCAGCCAAGATTTTCGGGCGACCTACAATGAGCAGTTCTTC.

This clonotype was seen a few times. The V call is TRBV19, the J call TRBJ2-2; TRBD1 might be the D (6 bases). Germline V lookup: CDR1 LNHDA, CDR2 SQIVND (reference sequence). CDR3 size: 15 residues. The ends were cut back, 4 bases at V and 2 bases at J, with 11 bases in the middle. CDR3 loop: CASSTDRHNTGELFF. CDR3 DNA sequence: TGTGCCAGTAGTACTGACAGGCACAACACCGGGGAGCTGTTTTTT.

This clonotype was counted a few times. The chain couples TRBV6-5 to TRBJ2-2; tentative D call: TRBD1 (6 bases). Trimming shortened V by 7 bases and J by 2 bases, and 23 bases separated the two germline ends. The CDR3 has 18 residues. Germline CDR1 MNHEY, CDR2 SVGAGI. The CDR3 loop is CASTFLTGGRQNTGELFF. The DNA for the CDR3 is TGTGCCAGCACGTTTCTGACAGGCGGCAGACAAAACACCGGGGAGCTGTTTTTT.

This clonotype was seen a few times. The rearrangement uses TRBV14 and TRBJ1-2; D is uncertain. The CDR3 has 13 amino acids. V was shortened by 5 bases and J by 3 bases, with 10 bases between the two germline ends. CDR1 and CDR2 from the germline V gene are SGHDN and FVKESK. The CDR3 reads CASSESPHYGYTF. CDR3 sequence (DNA): TGTGCCAGCAGCGAATCCCCCCACTATGGCTACACCTTC.